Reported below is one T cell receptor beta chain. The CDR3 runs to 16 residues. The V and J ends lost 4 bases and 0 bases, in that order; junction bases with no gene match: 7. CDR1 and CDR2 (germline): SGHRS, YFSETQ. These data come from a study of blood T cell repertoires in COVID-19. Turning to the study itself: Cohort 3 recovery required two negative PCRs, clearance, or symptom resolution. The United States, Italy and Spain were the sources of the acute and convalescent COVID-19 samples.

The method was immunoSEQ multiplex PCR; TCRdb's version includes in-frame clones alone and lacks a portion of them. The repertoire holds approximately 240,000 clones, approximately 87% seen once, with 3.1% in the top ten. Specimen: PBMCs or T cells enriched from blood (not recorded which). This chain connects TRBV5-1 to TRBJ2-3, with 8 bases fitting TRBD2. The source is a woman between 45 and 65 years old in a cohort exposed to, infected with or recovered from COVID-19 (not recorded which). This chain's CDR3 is CASSPPRGGSTDTQYF. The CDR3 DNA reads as TGCGCCAGCAGCCCACCCCGGGGGGGTAGCACAGATACGCAGTATTTT.